Listed below are T cell receptor beta chains from one sample, sequenced in a study of cytomegalovirus exposure and HLA in healthy donors. Libraries were prepared by immunoSEQ multiplex PCR; TCRdb keeps only in-frame clonotypes and omits some of them. The sample carries about 110,000 clones, approximately 96% recorded once. Sequenced material: PBMCs. Receptor source: a woman younger than 35 in good health and CMV-seronegative. CDR3s include the opening cysteine and the closing phenylalanine or tryptophan. Rows may omit the clone size; those that give it use once, few, many or a size class.

clone size,J gene,V gene,CDR3 protein
few,TRBJ1-3,TRBV10-3,CAIQGASGNTIYF
-,TRBJ2-7,TRBV28,CASSSPFGQGVSYEQYF
-,TRBJ1-1,TRBV10-3,CAMGTGGGTEAFF
-,TRBJ2-7,TRBV15,CATSRVDREPYEQYF
-,TRBJ1-1,TRBV28,CASSADRLNTEAFF
-,TRBJ2-1,TRBV28,CASSLFRWWDSSYNEQFF
-,TRBJ1-2,TRBV29-1,CSVDVGGQGTLNGYTF
-,TRBJ2-7,TRBV7-2,CASNAGGLSYEQYF
once,TRBJ1-2,TRBV27,CASSLYPGLDGYTF
-,TRBJ2-7,TRBV14,CASSIQEPYEQYF
-,TRBJ2-1,TRBV20-1,CSAFKNNEQFF
-,TRBJ1-2,TRBV4-1,CASREETPARWGGYTF
-,TRBJ2-7,TRBV5-4,CASSPAKPDEQYF